Sequencing of this T cell receptor (beta chain) was carried out in a study of T cells and Merkel cell carcinoma outcomes (dated by TCRdb to about 2020). A note on the overall study: The study looked at whether the tumor T-cell repertoire and T-cell density could predict clinical outcome in patients with Merkel cell carcinoma. What the research found in general, with its limitations: T-cell repertoire features combined with T-cell density were reported to predict clinical outcomes in Merkel cell carcinoma patients.

Comment on this clone: Its antigen target is currently unknown. No base quality information exists; no much larger clone differs at one position.

Libraries were prepared through the immunoSEQ multiplex PCR assay. TCRdb mirrors the immuneACCESS table, restricted to in-frame sequences. Some clones are absent from its copies; in checked studies, under half trace to an unresolved V gene, and the reason for the others is unknown. In this sample the table shows fewer than 20,000 clones, approximately 80% of which occur a single time. Jointly, the top ten make up 7.5% to 10% of the sample. Samples came from patients with Merkel cell carcinoma. The V end loses 2 bases and the J end loses 6 bases, and a stretch of 12 bases separates them. The germline V gene gives CDR1 as SGHDT and CDR2 as YYEEEE. The CDR3 starts with the cysteine, ends with the phenylalanine, and has 14 residues. This entry keeps only the CDR3 DNA: 42 bases, framed from base 1.

Source material: tumor tissue from Merkel cell carcinoma. The chain is made from TRBV5-6 and TRBJ1-5, with the D gene not confidently named. The clonotype comes from a human donor with Merkel cell carcinoma. CDR3 loop: CASSLRGGSQPQHF. The nucleotide sequence is given as TGTGCCAGCAGCTTAAGAGGAGGTTCTCAGCCCCAGCATTTT.